This T cell receptor (beta chain) was captured by sequencing in a study of blood T cell repertoires in COVID-19. On the study more broadly: Researchers got acute and convalescent COVID-19 samples from the United States, Italy and Spain. Sources were T cells, B-cell-depleted T cells, or PBMCs; the material itself was cDNA or gDNA.

Study processing details: Amplification of reference gene primers provided the estimated nucleated cell counts. The protocol was immunoSEQ multiplex PCR, while the TCRdb copy is restricted to in-frame clones and leaves out a portion. That table supplies the V and J calls and clone size; D and trimming were determined from the DNA. The table records about 100,000 clones, 85% to 95% of them present only once. This CDR3 region has 17 residues. The junction had 6 bases not matched to a gene; V was cut back by 4 bases and J by 1 base. Germline V CDR1 and CDR2: SGHNT, YYREEE (reference sequence). The material sequenced was peripheral blood. This clonotype was sampled from a man over 45 with active COVID-19. The V gene is TRBV5-4, the J gene TRBJ2-2; 11 bases match TRBD1. This chain's CDR3 is CASSPGGTGGNTGELFF. CDR3 nucleotide sequence: TGTGCCAGCAGCCCAGGGGGGACAGGGGGGAACACCGGGGAGCTGTTTTTT.